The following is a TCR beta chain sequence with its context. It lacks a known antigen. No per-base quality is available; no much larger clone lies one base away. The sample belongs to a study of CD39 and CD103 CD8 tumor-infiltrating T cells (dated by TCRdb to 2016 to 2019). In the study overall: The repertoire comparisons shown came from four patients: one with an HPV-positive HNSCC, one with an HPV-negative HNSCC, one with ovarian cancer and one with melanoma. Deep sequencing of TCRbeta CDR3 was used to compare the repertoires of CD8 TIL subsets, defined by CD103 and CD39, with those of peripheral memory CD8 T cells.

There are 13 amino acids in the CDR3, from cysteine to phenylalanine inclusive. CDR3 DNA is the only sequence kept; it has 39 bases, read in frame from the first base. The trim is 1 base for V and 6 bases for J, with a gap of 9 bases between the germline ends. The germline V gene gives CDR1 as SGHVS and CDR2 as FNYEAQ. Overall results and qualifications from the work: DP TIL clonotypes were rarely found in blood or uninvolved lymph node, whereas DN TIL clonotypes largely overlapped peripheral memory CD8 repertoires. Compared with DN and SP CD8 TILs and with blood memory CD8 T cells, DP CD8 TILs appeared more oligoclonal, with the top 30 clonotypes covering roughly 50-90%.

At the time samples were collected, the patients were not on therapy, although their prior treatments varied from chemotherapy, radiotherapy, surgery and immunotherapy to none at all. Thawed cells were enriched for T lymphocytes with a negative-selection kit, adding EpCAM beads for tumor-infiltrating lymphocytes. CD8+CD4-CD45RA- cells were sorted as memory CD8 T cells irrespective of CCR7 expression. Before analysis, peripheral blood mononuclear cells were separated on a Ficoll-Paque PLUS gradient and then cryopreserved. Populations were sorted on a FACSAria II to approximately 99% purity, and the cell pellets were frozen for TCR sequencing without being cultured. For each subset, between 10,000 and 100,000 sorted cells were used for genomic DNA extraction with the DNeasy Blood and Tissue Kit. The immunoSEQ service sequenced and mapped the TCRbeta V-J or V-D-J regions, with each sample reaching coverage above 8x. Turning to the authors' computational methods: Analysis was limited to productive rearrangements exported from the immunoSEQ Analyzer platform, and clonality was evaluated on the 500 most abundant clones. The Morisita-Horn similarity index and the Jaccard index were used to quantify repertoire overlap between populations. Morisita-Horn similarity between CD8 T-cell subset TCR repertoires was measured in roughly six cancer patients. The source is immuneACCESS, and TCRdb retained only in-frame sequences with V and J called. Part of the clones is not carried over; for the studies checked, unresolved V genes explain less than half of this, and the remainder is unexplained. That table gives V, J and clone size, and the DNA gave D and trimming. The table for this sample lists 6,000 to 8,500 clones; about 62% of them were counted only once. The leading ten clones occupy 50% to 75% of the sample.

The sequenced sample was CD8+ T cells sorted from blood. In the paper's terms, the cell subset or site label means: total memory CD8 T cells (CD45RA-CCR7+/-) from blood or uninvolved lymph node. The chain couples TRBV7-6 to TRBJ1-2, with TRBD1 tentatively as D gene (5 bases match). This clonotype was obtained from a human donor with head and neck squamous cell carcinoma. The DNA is TGTGCCAGCAGCTTAGGTGGGGCTGATGGCTACACCTTC. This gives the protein CASSLGGADGYTF.